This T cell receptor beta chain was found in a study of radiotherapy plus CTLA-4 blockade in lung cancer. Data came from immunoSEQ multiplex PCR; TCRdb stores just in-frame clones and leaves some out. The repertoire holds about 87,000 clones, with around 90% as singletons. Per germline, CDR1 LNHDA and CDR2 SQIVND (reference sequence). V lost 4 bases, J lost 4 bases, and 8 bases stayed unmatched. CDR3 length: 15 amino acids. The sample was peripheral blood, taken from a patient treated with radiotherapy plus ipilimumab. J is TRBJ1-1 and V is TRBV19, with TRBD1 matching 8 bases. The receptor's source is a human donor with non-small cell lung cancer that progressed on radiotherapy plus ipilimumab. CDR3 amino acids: CASSRGAGGLTEAFF. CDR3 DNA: TGTGCCAGTAGTAGGGGAGCAGGGGGCCTCACTGAAGCTTTCTTT.